One and the same sample provided the 15 T cell receptor beta chains below, sequenced in a study of shared clonotypes between healthy human individuals (dated by TCRdb to 2019 to 2021). Libraries were made using the immunoSEQ multiplex PCR assay. TCRdb re-hosts the immuneACCESS table, in-frame sequences only. Its copies lack some clones; in the studies checked, an unresolved V gene accounts for under half of them, and the cause for the rest is not known. The sample table shows about 2.1 million clones, and around 93% are seen once. Together, the top ten hold approximately 1.7% of the sample. CD8 naive samples consisted of CD45RO-negative cells that were positively selected for CCR7, yielding a CD45RA+CCR7+ population without TemRA cells. Sequenced sample: naive CD8+ T cells from PBMCs. Explained via the paper, the cell subset or site label denotes: CD45RA+CCR7+. The source of these receptors is a man between 18 and 29 years old in good health. Some clones in this sample may be carry-over from other donors' samples.

This chain connects TRBV13 to TRBJ2-7; no clear D gene. Germline assignment: CDR1 PRHDT and CDR2 FYEKMQ (reference sequence). The CDR3 loop spans 15 amino acids. The V end lost 1 base, the J end lost 3 bases, and 13 bases lay between the germline ends. DNA for the CDR3: TGTGCCAGCAGCTTAGCTATTCAGTCCAGCTACGAGCAGTACTTC. The encoded protein is CASSLAIQSSYEQYF.

The chain uses TRBV19 and TRBJ1-5; D gene unclear. The V and J ends lost 5 bases and 2 bases respectively, with 7 bases between them. Germline CDR1 and CDR2: LNHDA and SQIVND (reference sequence). The CDR3 length is 13 residues. As DNA, the CDR3 is TGTGCCAGTAGTGATGGACGCAATCAGCCCCAGCATTTT. This encodes CASSDGRNQPQHF.

This clone was observed once. Other nucleotide sequences in the sample specify the same CDR3. The rearrangement links TRBV9 to TRBJ2-3, with D possibly matching TRBD2 (5 bases). Germline V gives CDR1 SGDLS, CDR2 YYNGEE. CDR3 size: 14 residues. The germline V and J ends were trimmed by 3 bases and 0 bases, with 8 bases remaining between them. DNA of the CDR3: TGTGCCAGCAGCGGGGGAGCTAGCACAGATACGCAGTATTTT. This translates into CASSGGASTDTQYF.

A word on this clone: Germline and junction disagree at one end, which may indicate a read error. The chain employs TRBV5-4 and TRBJ2-3, with TRBD2 matching over 9 bases. This CDR3 comprises 15 residues. Germline values: CDR1 SGHNT, CDR2 YYREEE (reference sequence). CDR3 sequence (DNA): TGTGCCAGCAGTTTGGTGGCGGGAGGGCCTCATACGCAGTATTTT. Translation gives CASSLVAGGPHTQYF.

As for this clone: The sample contains more than one DNA sequence encoding this CDR3. This chain joins TRBV9 and TRBJ1-2; 7 bases align to TRBD1. CDR1 is SGDLS and CDR2 is YYNGEE in the germline V gene. The V gene end was trimmed by 1 base and the J gene end by 1 base; junction bases not matched to a gene: 4. The CDR3 covers 15 residues. The CDR3 sequence: CASSVRGGSNYGYTF. For the CDR3, the DNA is TGTGCCAGCAGCGTAAGAGGGGGCAGTAACTATGGCTACACCTTC.

This clone occurred a few times. V usage is TRBV10-3 and J usage is TRBJ1-1, with no clear D. Germline loops: CDR1 ENHRY, CDR2 SYGVKD. The CDR3 is made up of 13 amino acids. Trimming removed 6 bases from V and 0 bases from J, with 8 bases in between. CDR3 sequence reads: CAIRAALNTEAFF. The CDR3 DNA reads TGTGCCATCAGGGCAGCCTTGAACACTGAAGCTTTCTTT.

The rearrangement links TRBV5-1 to TRBJ2-7, with D perhaps TRBD1 (6 bases). The CDR3 loop spans 14 amino acids. Germline-derived CDR1 and CDR2 are SGHRS and YFSETQ. V was pared by 1 base and J by 6 bases, with 14 bases between. The DNA of the CDR3 is TGCGCCAGCAGCTTGAGGGGGAACCCCCTCGAGCAGTACTTC. As protein: CASSLRGNPLEQYF.

This chain links TRBV27 with TRBJ2-2; 9 nucleotides align to TRBD1. Germline V gene data show CDR1 as MNHEY and CDR2 as SMNVEV (reference sequence). CDR3 length: 15 amino acids. V lost 10 bases and J lost 6; bases outside the gene matches: 12. The CDR3 here is CATEAGTGFPGELFF. The CDR3 coding sequence is TGTGCCACCGAAGCCGGGACAGGGTTTCCCGGGGAGCTGTTTTTT.

This chain connects TRBV27 to TRBJ2-5; 14 bases are a match to TRBD2. CDR1 and CDR2 from the germline V gene are MNHEY and SMNVEV (reference sequence). The junction had 15 bases not matched to a gene; V was cut back by 8 bases and J by 4 bases. This CDR3 comprises 18 residues. The CDR3 region is CASHDGTSGRFVPETQYF. The CDR3 DNA is TGTGCCAGCCACGACGGGACTAGCGGGAGATTTGTCCCAGAGACCCAGTACTTC.

The chain has TRBV4-1 and TRBJ2-1, with 9 nucleotides matching TRBD2. J lost 6 bases, V lost 0 bases, and 3 bases had no gene match. The CDR3 is 15 amino acids. CDR1 and CDR2 (germline): MGHRA, YSYEKL. DNA of the CDR3: TGCGCCAGCAGCCAAGAAGGCGGGAGGGGCAATGAGCAGTTCTTC. Protein product: CASSQEGGRGNEQFF.

This rearrangement joins TRBV4-1 to TRBJ2-1; D remains ambiguous. CDR1 MGHRA and CDR2 YSYEKL come from the germline V gene. Trimming left V 1 base short and J 5 bases short, with 9 bases between. The CDR3 sequence is 14 residues long. This chain's CDR3 is CASSQGLTNNEQFF. CDR3 DNA: TGCGCCAGCAGCCAAGGCCTAACGAACAATGAGCAGTTCTTC.

The chain combines TRBV6-1 with TRBJ1-2; 8 bases align to TRBD1. This CDR3 contains 17 residues. Trimming at V came to 1 base and at J to 8 bases, leaving 15 bases not matched to a gene. The V gene's germline CDR1 is MNHNS and CDR2 SASEGT. CDR3 coding DNA: TGTGCCAGCAGTGAAGGTGCTGGGGCAGGGGGCGCGGGCGGCTACACCTTC. The encoded protein is CASSEGAGAGGAGGYTF.

This clone was picked up one time. The identical CDR3 is also encoded by other nucleotide sequences in the sample. The J gene is TRBJ2-7, the V gene TRBV27; possible D gene TRBD2, 5 bases. Germline CDR1 and CDR2: MNHEY and SMNVEV (reference sequence). The CDR3 sequence is 13 residues long. V lost 6 bases and J 0 bases, leaving 9 bases between the germline ends. The CDR3 protein is CASSPAGSYEQYF. CDR3 nucleotides: TGTGCCAGCAGCCCGGCGGGCTCCTACGAGCAGTACTTC.

The rearrangement uses TRBV5-1 and TRBJ2-7, with TRBD2 matching over 15 bases. The ends lost 4 bases at V and 1 base at J; junction bases unmatched: 3. CDR3 length: 16 residues. Germline V gives CDR1 SGHRS, CDR2 YFSETQ. The CDR3 DNA is TGCGCCAGCAGCAAGGGACTAGCGGGAGGTTCCTACGAGCAGTACTTC. Its translation: CASSKGLAGGSYEQYF.

V gene TRBV7-3 combines with J gene TRBJ2-5, with D possibly being TRBD2 (5 bases). The length of the CDR3 is 14 residues. Trimming pared 3 bases from V and 4 bases from J, leaving 12 bases between. Germline CDR1 and CDR2: SGHTA and FQGTGA. CDR3 DNA: TGTGCCAGCAGCTTCACGGGATCCTTAGAGACCCAGTACTTC. It is translated as CASSFTGSLETQYF.